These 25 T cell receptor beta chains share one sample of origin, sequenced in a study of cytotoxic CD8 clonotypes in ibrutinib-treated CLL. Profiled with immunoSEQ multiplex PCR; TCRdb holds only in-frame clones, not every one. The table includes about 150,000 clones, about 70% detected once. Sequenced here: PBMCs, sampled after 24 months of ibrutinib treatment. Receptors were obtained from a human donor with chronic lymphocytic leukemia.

CDR3 in amino acids: CASSLNPVRTSSGNTIYF. In DNA form, the CDR3 reads TGCGCCAGCAGCTTGAATCCGGTCCGGACCAGCTCTGGAAACACCATATATTTT. The chain couples TRBV5-1 to TRBJ1-3; D ambiguous. The CDR3 loop spans 18 amino acids. The ends were cut back, 1 base at V and 0 bases at J, with 17 bases in the middle. The germline gives CDR1 SGHRS, CDR2 YFSETQ.

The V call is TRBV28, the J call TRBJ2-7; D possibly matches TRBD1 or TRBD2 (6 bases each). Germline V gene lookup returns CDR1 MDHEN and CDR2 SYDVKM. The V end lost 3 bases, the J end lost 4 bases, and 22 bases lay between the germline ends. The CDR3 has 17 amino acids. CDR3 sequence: CASSFGGTGRGTYEQYF. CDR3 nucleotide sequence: TGTGCCAGCAGTTTTGGGGGCACAGGGCGTGGGACTTACGAGCAGTACTTC.

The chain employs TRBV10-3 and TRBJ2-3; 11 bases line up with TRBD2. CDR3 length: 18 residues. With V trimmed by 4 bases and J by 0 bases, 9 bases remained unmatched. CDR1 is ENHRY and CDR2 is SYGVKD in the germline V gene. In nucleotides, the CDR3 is TGTGCCATCAGTGGGGGCGGGACTAGCGGCGCTAGCACAGATACGCAGTATTTT. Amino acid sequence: CAISGGGTSGASTDTQYF.

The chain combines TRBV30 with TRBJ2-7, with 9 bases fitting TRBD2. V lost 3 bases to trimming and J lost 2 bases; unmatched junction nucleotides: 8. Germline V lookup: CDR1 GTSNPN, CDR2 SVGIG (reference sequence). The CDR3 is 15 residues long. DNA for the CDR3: TGTGCCTGGAGCCCGAGGCTAGCGGGAACCTACGAGCAGTACTTC. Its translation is CAWSPRLAGTYEQYF.

CDR3 loop: CASSSRPNEKLFF. The CDR3 coding sequence is TGCGCCAGCAGCTCACGGCCTAATGAAAAACTGTTTTTT. The chain uses TRBV5-1 and TRBJ1-4, with D unclear. CDR3 length equals 13 residues. In germline, CDR1 is SGHRS, CDR2 YFSETQ. Deletions cut 3 bases from V and 3 bases from J, with 6 bases between.

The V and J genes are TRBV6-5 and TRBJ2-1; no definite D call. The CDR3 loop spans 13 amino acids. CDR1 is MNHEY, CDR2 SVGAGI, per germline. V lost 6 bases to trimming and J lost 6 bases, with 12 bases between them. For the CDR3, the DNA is TGTGCCAGCAGCCCCCGGGCCGCCAATGAGCAGTTCTTC. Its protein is CASSPRAANEQFF.

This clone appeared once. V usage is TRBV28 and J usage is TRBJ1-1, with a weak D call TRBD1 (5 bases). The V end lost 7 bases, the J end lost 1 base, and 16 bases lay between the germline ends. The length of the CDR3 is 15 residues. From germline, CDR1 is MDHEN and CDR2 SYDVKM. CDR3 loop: CASTSGGRGNTEAFF. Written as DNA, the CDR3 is TGTGCCAGCACCAGCGGGGGACGGGGGAACACTGAAGCTTTCTTT.

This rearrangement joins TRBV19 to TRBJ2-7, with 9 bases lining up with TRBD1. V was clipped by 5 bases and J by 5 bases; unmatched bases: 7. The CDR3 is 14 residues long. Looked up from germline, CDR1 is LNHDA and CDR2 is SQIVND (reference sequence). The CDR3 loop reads CASSLGTGYHEQYF. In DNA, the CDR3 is TGTGCCAGTAGTCTGGGGACAGGGTACCACGAGCAGTACTTC.

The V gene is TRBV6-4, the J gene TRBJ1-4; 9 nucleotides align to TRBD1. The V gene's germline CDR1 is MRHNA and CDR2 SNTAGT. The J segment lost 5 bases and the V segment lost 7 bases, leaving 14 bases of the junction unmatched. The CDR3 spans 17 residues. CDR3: CASTPPGTGRENEKLFF. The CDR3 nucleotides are TGTGCCAGCACTCCCCCCGGGACAGGGAGGGAAAATGAAAAACTGTTTTTT.

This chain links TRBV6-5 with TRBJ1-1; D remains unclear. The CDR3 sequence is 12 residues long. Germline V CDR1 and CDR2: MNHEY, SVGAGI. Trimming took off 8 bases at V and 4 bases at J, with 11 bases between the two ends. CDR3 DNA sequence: TGTGCCAGCCGGGCGTTGAGCACTGAAGCTTTCTTT. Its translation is CASRALSTEAFF.

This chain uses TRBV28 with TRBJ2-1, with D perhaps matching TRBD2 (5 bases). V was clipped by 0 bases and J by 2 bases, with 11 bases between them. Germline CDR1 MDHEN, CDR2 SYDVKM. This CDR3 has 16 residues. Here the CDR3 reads CASSLWRAGPYNEQFF. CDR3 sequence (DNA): TGTGCCAGCAGTTTATGGCGGGCGGGCCCCTACAATGAGCAGTTCTTC.

The CDR3 nucleotides are TGTGCCAGTACCCGGGGAGGACAGGACTATGGCTACACCTTC. Encoded protein: CASTRGGQDYGYTF. This chain joins TRBV19 and TRBJ1-2; 7 bases align to TRBD1. In germline, CDR1 is LNHDA, CDR2 SQIVND (reference sequence). V was clipped by 7 bases and J by 3 bases; unmatched bases: 8. CDR3 size: 14 residues.

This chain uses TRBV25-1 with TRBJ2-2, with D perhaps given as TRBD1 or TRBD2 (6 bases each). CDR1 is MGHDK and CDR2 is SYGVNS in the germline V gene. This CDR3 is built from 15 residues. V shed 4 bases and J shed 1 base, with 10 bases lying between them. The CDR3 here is CASSAGARNTGELFF. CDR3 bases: TGTGCCAGCAGTGCGGGGGCCAGGAACACCGGGGAGCTGTTTTTT.

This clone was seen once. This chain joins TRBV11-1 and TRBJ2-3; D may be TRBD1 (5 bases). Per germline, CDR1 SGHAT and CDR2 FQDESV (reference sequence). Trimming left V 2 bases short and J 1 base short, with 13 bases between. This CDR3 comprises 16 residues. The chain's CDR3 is CASSLLGQGGTDTQYF. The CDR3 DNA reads TGTGCCAGCAGCTTATTGGGGCAGGGCGGCACAGATACGCAGTATTTT.

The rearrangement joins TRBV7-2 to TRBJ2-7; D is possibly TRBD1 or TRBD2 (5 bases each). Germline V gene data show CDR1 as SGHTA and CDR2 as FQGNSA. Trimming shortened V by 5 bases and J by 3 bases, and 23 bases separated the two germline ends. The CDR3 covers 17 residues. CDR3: CASSPAPSGRRRYEQYF. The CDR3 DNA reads TGTGCCAGCAGCCCCGCCCCCTCGGGACGGCGGCGCTACGAGCAGTACTTC.

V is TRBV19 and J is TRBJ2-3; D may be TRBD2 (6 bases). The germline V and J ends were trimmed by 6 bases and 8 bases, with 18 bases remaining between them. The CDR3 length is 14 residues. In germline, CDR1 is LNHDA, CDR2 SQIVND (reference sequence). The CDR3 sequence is CASRGGPLGGTQYF. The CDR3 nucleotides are TGTGCCAGTAGGGGGGGACCCCTCGGAGGTACGCAGTATTTT.

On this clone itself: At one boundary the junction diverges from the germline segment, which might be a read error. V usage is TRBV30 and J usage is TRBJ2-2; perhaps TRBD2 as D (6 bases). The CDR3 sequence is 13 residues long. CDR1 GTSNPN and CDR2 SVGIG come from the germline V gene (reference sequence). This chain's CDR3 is CARSGRLTGELFF. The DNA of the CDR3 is TGTGCCAGGAGTGGGAGGCTCACCGGGGAGCTGTTTTTT.

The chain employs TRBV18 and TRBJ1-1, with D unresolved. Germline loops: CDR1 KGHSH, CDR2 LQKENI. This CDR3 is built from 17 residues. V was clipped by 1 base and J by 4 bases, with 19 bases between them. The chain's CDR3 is CASSPREINPTGTEAFF. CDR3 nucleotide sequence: TGTGCCAGCTCACCACGGGAGATCAATCCCACCGGCACTGAAGCTTTCTTT.

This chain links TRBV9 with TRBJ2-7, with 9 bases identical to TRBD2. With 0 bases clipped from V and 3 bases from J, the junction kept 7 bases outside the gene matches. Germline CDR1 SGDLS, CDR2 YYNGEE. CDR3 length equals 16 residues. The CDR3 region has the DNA TGTGCCAGCAGCGTAGGGGGAACTAGCGGGTACTACGAGCAGTACTTC. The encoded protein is CASSVGGTSGYYEQYF. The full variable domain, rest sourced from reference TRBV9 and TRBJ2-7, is DSGVTQTPKHLITATGQRVTLRCSPRSGDLSVYWYQQSLDQGLQFLIQYYNGEERAKGNILERFSAQQFPDLHSELNLSSLELGDSALYFCASSVGGTSGYYEQYFGPGTRLTVT.

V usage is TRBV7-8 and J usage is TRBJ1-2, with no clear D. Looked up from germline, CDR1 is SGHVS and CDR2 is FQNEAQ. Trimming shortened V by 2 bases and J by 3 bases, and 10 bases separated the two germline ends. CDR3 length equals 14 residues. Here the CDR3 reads CASSLSQVDYGYTF. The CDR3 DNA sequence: TGTGCCAGCAGCTTAAGTCAGGTTGACTATGGCTACACCTTC.

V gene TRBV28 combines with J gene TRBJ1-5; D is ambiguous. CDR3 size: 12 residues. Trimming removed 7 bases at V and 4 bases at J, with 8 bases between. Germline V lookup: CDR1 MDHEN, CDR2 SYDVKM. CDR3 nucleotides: TGTGCCAGCACCAGTGGGAATCAGCCCCAGCATTTT. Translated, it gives CASTSGNQPQHF.

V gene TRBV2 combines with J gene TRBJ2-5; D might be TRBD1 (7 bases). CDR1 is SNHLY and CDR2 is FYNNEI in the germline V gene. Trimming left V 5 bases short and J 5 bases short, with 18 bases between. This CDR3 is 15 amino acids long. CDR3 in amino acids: CASSPDRDGGETQYF. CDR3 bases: TGTGCCAGCAGTCCCGACAGGGACGGAGGGGAGACCCAGTACTTC.

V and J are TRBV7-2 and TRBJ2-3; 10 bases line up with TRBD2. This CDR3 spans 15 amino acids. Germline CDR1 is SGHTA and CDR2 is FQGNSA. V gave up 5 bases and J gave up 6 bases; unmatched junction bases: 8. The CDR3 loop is CASSPRLAGADTQYF. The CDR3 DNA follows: TGTGCCAGCAGCCCTCGCCTAGCGGGAGCGGATACGCAGTATTTT.

CDR3 region: CASSLTETLGNTIYF. The CDR3 bases are TGTGCCAGCTCCCTCACAGAAACCCTAGGAAACACCATATATTTT. The chain has TRBV18 and TRBJ1-3, with D unresolved. Looked up from germline, CDR1 is KGHSH and CDR2 is LQKENI. V dropped 6 bases and J dropped 4 bases, with 16 bases sitting between them. The CDR3 covers 15 residues.

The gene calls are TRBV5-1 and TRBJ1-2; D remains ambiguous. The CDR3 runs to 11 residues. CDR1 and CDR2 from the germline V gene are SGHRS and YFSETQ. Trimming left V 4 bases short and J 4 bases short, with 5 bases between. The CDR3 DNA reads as TGCGCCAGCAGCGCAGGCTATGGCTACACCTTC. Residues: CASSAGYGYTF.